This TCR beta chain derives from a study of CXCR3-negative and CXCR3-positive naive CD8 T cells. Naive CD8+ T lymphocytes were specified as CD45RO-CCR7+CD27+CD95-. It was by 5' RACE with UMI labels that the TRB cDNA libraries were prepared. TCRdb reprocessed the 5' RACE reads and keeps a single row for each CDR3 protein, giving no DNA. The sample has about 80,000 distinct CDR3 sequences, and its top ten clones hold roughly 1.6%. The CDR3 contains 21 residues. The V gene's germline CDR1 is SGHTA and CDR2 FQGNSA. The sequenced sample consisted of naive CXCR3- CD8+ T cells from blood. The subset was: CD45RO-CCR7+CD27+CD95- naive CD8+ T cells lacking CXCR3 (TNR3-). This chain uses TRBV7-2 with TRBJ2-5; the TRBD2 assignment by TCRdb is unverifiable without DNA. The source is a human donor in good health. Some clones in this sample may be carry-over from other donors' samples. The CDR3 sequence: CASSLVGWASGGFPFQETQYF.